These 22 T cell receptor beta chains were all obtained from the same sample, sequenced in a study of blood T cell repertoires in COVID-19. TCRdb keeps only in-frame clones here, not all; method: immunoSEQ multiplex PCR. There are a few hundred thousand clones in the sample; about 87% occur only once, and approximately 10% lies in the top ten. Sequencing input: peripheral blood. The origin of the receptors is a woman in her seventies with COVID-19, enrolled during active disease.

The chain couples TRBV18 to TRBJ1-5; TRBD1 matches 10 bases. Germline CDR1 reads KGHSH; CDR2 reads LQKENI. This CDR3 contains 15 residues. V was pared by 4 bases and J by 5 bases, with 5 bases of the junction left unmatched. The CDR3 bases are TGTGCCAGCTCACTAGGACAGGGGGAGTATCAGCCCCAGCATTTT. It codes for CASSLGQGEYQPQHF.

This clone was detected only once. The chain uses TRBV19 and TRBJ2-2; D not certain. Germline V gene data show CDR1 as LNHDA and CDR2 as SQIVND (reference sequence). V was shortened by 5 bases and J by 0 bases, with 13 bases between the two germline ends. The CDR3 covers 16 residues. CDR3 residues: CASSPRPTANTGELFF. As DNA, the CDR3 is TGTGCCAGTAGTCCTAGACCGACCGCGAACACCGGGGAGCTGTTTTTT.

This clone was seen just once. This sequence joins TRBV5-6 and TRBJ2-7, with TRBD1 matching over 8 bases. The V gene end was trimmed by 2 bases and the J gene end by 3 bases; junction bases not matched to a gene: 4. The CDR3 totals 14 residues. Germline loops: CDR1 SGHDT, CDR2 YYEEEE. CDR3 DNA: TGTGCCAGCAGCTTTGACAGGGGAATCTACGAGCAGTACTTC. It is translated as CASSFDRGIYEQYF.

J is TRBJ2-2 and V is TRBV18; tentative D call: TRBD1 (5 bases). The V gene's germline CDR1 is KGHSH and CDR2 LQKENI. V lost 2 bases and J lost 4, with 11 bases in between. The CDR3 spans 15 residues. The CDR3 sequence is CASSPSGSGTGELFF. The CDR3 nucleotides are TGTGCCAGCTCACCATCAGGGTCAGGCACCGGGGAGCTGTTTTTT.

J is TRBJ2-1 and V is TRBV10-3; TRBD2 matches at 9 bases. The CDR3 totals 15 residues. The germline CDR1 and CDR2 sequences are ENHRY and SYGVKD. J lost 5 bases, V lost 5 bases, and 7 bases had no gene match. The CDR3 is CAISPSGADDNEQFF. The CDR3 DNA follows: TGTGCCATCAGTCCTAGCGGGGCTGACGACAATGAGCAGTTCTTC.

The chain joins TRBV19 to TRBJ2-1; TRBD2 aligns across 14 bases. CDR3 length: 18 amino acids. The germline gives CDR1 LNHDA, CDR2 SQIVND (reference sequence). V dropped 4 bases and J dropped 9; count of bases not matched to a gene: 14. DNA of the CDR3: TGTGCCAGTAGTACCCGGACTAGCGGGAGGTTGCGATTAGGTGAGCAGTTCTTC. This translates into CASSTRTSGRLRLGEQFF.

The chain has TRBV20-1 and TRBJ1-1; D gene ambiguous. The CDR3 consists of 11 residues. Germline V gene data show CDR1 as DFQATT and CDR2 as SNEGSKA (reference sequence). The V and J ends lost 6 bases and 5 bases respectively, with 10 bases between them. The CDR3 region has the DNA TGCAGTGCAGGGAGTGCGACTGAAGCTTTCTTT. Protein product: CSAGSATEAFF.

CDR3 sequence: CASTQKGGNQPQHF. The DNA of the CDR3 is TGTGCCAGCACACAAAAGGGGGGCAATCAGCCCCAGCATTTT. The rearrangement links TRBV27 to TRBJ1-5; the D gene is possibly TRBD1 (6 bases). The CDR3 sequence is 14 residues long. Per the germline V gene, CDR1 is MNHEY and CDR2 is SMNVEV (reference sequence). The V and J ends lost 7 bases and 2 bases respectively, with 12 bases between them.

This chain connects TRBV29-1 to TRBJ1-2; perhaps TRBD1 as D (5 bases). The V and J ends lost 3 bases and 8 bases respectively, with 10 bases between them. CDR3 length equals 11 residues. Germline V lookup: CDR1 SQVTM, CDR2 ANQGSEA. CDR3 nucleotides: TGCAGCGTTGACGCAGGGAACGGCTACACCTTC. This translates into CSVDAGNGYTF.

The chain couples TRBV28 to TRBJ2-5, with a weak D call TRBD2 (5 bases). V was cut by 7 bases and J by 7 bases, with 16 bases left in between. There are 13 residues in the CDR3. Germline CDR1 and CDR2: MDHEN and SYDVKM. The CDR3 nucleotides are TGTGCCAGCACCCACCCGCAGGCGGGGACCCAGTACTTC. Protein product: CASTHPQAGTQYF.

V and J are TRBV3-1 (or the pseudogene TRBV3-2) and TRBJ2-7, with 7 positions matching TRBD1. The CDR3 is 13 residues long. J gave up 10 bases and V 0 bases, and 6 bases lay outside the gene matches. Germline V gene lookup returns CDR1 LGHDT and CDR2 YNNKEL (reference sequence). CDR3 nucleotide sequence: TGTGCCAGCAGCCAAGATTGGCAGGGGGTACAGTACTTC. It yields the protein CASSQDWQGVQYF.

CDR3 coding DNA: TGCAGTGCTAGTTCGGGACTAGCCTACGAGCAGTACTTC. Amino acids: CSASSGLAYEQYF. The chain has TRBV20-1 and TRBJ2-7; the match to TRBD2 covers 8 bases. J was trimmed by 2 bases and V by 3 bases; bases with no gene match: 3. The CDR3 sequence is 13 residues long. Germline CDR1 is DFQATT and CDR2 is SNEGSKA (reference sequence).

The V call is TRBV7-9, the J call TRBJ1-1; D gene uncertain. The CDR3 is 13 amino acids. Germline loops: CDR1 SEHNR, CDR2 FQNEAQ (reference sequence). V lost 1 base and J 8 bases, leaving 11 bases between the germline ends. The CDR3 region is CASSLVGDLEAFF. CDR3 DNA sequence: TGTGCCAGCAGCTTAGTGGGCGACCTCGAAGCTTTCTTT.

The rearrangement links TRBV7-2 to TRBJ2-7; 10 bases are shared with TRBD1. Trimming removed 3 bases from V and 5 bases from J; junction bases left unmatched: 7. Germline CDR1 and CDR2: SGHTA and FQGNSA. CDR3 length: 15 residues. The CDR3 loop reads CASSFTGTGVDEQYF. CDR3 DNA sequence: TGTGCCAGCAGCTTCACCGGGACAGGGGTTGACGAGCAGTACTTC.

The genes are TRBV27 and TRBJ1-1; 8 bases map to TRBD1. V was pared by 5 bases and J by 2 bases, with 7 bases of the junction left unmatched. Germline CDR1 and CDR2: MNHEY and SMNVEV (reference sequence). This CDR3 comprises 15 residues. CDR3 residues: CASSLGQGENTEAFF. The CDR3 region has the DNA TGTGCCAGCAGTCTCGGACAGGGCGAAAACACTGAAGCTTTCTTT.

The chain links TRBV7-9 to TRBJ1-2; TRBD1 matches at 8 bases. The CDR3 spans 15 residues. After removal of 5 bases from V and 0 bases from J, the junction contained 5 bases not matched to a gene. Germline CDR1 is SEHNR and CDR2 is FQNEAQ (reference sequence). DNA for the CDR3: TGTGCCAGCAGCCTGGGACAGGCCGCTAACTATGGCTACACCTTC. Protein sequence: CASSLGQAANYGYTF.

CDR3: CASSFNSNSPLHF. The CDR3 DNA follows: TGTGCCAGCAGCTTTAACAGTAATTCACCCCTCCACTTT. The chain is built from TRBV7-3 and TRBJ1-6; the D is unclear. CDR3 length equals 13 residues. CDR1 and CDR2 (germline): SGHTA, FQGTGA. Trimming took 3 bases from V and 6 from J, leaving 6 bases between them.

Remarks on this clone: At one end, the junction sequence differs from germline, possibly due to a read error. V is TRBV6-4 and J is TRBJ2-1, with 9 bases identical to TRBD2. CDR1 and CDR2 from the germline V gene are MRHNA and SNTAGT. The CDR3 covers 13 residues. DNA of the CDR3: TGTGCCAGCAGTGTCAGGGCTAGCGGGGCCCGGGTCTTC. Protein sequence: CASSVRASGARVF.

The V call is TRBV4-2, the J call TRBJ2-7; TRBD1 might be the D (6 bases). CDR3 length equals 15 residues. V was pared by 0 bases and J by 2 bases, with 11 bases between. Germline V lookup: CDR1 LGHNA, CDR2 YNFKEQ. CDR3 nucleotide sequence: TGTGCCAGCAGCCAAGAAGTCGGACAGCCCTACGAGCAGTACTTC. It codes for CASSQEVGQPYEQYF.

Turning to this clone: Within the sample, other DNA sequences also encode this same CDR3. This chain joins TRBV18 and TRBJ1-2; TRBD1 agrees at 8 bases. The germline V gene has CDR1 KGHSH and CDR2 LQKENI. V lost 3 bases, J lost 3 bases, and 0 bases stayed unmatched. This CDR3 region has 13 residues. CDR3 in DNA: TGTGCCAGCTCACCGGGACAGGACTATGGCTACACCTTC. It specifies CASSPGQDYGYTF.

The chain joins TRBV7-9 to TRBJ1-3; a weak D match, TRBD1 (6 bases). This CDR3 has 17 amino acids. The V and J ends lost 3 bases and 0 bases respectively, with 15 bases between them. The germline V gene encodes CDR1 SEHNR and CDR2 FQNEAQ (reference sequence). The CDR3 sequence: CASSFQTGTSSGNTIYF. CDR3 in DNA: TGTGCCAGCAGCTTTCAGACAGGTACAAGCTCTGGAAACACCATATATTTT.

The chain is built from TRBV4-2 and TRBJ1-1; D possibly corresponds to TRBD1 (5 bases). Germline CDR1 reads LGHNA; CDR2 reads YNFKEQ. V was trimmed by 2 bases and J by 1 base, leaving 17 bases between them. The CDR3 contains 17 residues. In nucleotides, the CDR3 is TGTGCCAGCAGCCAACCGGGATGGAGGGACTCGAACACTGAAGCTTTCTTT. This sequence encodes CASSQPGWRDSNTEAFF.